The 8 T cell receptor beta chains in this list originate from one sample, sequenced in a study of T cell changes during pregnancy in multiple sclerosis. Profiled with immunoSEQ multiplex PCR; TCRdb holds only in-frame clones, not every one. Counted here are just under 80,000 clones, just under 95% occurring once; the ten biggest clones make up about 0.8%. The sequencing here drew on peripheral blood, taken in the second trimester of pregnancy. The origin of the receptors is a female donor in good health, enrolled as a control in a pregnancy study.

The chain uses TRBV4-1 and TRBJ1-2, with D tentatively TRBD1 (6 bases). V shed 4 bases and J shed 3 bases, with 15 bases lying between them. CDR3 size: 15 residues. The V gene's germline CDR1 is MGHRA and CDR2 YSYEKL. The CDR3, as DNA: TGCGCCAGCAGCCGCCAAGGAACAGGGCACTATGGCTACACCTTC. Residues: CASSRQGTGHYGYTF.

In its sample, this clone was seen once. V usage is TRBV5-4 and J usage is TRBJ1-1, with 9 bases identical to TRBD1. CDR1 and CDR2 from the germline V gene are SGHNT and YYREEE (reference sequence). The length of the CDR3 is 17 residues. Trimming cost V 4 bases and J 1 base; bases outside gene matches: 11. In nucleotides, the CDR3 is TGTGCCAGCAGCGGGGGACAGGGCCAAATAACGAACACTGAAGCTTTCTTT. Its translation is CASSGGQGQITNTEAFF.

This CDR3 reads CASSLTGTGVSDTEAFF. Here the CDR3 DNA reads TGCGCCAGCAGCTTGACCGGGACAGGGGTTTCGGACACTGAAGCTTTCTTT. This chain joins TRBV5-1 and TRBJ1-1; 10 bases are a match to TRBD1. The trim removed 1 base at V and 3 bases at J, leaving 9 bases unmatched. Looked up from germline, CDR1 is SGHRS and CDR2 is YFSETQ. This CDR3 region has 17 residues.

The rearrangement uses TRBV10-3 and TRBJ1-2; D is unresolved. The germline CDR1 and CDR2 sequences are ENHRY and SYGVKD. Trimming removed 0 bases at V and 4 bases at J, with 6 bases between. The CDR3 sequence is 13 residues long. The CDR3 spells CAISESRGYGYTF. The CDR3 coding sequence is TGTGCCATCAGTGAGTCCCGGGGCTATGGCTACACCTTC.

This chain joins TRBV27 and TRBJ1-2; 9 bases fit TRBD1. V shed 6 bases and J 2 bases; nucleotides not matched to a gene: 4. The CDR3 sequence is 14 residues long. Looked up from germline, CDR1 is MNHEY and CDR2 is SMNVEV (reference sequence). The CDR3 sequence is CASRVGQGNYGYTF. The DNA for the CDR3 is TGTGCCAGCAGGGTCGGACAGGGGAACTATGGCTACACCTTC.

V usage is TRBV30 and J usage is TRBJ1-4, with D tentatively TRBD1 (6 bases). The CDR3 runs to 15 residues. Trimming removed 0 bases at V and 4 bases at J, with 12 bases between. Germline-derived CDR1 and CDR2 are GTSNPN and SVGIG (reference sequence). The CDR3 spells CAWSVRGGGNEKLFF. CDR3 DNA: TGTGCCTGGAGTGTACGAGGGGGGGGTAATGAAAAACTGTTTTTT. The full variable domain, in which reference TRBV30 and TRBJ1-4 provide the parts outside the CDR3, is SQTIHQWPATLVQPVGSPLSLECTVEGTSNPNLYWYRQAAGRGLQLLFYSVGIGQISSEVPQNLSASRPQDRQFILSSKKLLLSDSGFYLCAWSVRGGGNEKLFFGSGTQLSVL.

The chain joins TRBV18 to TRBJ1-6; D is possibly TRBD1 (6 bases). Trimming shortened V by 3 bases and J by 8 bases, and 8 bases separated the two germline ends. This CDR3 has 13 residues. The germline V gene has CDR1 KGHSH and CDR2 LQKENI. The CDR3 loop is CASSPRQDSPLHF. The CDR3 DNA is TGTGCCAGCTCACCTAGACAGGATTCACCCCTCCACTTT.

This chain links TRBV5-1 with TRBJ2-5; 13 bases line up with TRBD2. CDR1 is SGHRS and CDR2 is YFSETQ in the germline V gene. The CDR3 is 16 amino acids. The ends lost 4 bases at V and 2 bases at J; junction bases unmatched: 5. CDR3 coding DNA: TGCGCCAGCAGCCCTACTAGCGGGGGGGTTCAAGAGACCCAGTACTTC. Residues: CASSPTSGGVQETQYF. The full variable domain, rest sourced from reference TRBV5-1 and TRBJ2-5, is KAGVTQTPRYLIKTRGQQVTLSCSPISGHRSVSWYQQTPGQGLQFLFEYFSETQRNKGNFPGRFSGRQFSNSRSEMNVSTLELGDSALYLCASSPTSGGVQETQYFGPGTRLLVL.